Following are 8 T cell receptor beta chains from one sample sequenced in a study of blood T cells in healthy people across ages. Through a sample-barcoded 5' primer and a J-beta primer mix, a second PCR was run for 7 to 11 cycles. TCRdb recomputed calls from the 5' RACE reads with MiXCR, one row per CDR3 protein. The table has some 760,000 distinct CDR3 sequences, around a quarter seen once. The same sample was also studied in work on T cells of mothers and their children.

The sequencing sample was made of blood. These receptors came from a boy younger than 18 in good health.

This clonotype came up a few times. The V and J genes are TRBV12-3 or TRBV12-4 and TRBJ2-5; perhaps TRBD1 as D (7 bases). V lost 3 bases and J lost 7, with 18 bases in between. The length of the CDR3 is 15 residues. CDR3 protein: CASSFGGTDFGTQYF. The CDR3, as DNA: TGTGCCAGCAGTTTTGGGGGGACAGACTTCGGGACCCAGTACTTC.

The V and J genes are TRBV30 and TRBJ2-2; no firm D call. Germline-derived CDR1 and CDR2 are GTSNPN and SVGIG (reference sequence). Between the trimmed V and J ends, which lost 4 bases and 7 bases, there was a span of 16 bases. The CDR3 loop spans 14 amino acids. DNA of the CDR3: TGTGCCTGGAATCCTCCCGGCTCCGGCGGGGAGCTGTTTTTT. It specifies CAWNPPGSGGELFF.

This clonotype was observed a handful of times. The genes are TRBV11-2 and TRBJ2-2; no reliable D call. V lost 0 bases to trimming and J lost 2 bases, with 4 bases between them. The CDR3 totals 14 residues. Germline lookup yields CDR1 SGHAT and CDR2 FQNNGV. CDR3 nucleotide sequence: TGTGCCAGCAGCTTAGATCGCAACACCGGGGAGCTGTTTTTT. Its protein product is CASSLDRNTGELFF.

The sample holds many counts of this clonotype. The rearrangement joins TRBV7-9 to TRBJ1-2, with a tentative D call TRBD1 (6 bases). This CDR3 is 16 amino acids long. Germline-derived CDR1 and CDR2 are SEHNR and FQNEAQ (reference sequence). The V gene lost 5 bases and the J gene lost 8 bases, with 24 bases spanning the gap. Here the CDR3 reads CASSPGQTYGHTGYTF. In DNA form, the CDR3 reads TGTGCCAGCAGCCCCGGACAGACATACGGGCATACAGGCTACACCTTC.

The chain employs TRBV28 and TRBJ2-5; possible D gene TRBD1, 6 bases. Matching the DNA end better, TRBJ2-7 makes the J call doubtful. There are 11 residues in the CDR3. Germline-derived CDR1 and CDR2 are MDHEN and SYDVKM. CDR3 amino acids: CASQQGYEQYF. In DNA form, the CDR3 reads TGTGCCAGTCAACAGGGCTACGAGCAGTACTTC.

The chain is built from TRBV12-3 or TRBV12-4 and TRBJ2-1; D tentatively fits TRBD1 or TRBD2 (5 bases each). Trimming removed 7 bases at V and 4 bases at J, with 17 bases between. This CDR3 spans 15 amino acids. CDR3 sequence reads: CASNADRDRYNEQFF. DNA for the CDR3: TGTGCCAGCAACGCAGACCGGGACCGGTACAATGAGCAGTTCTTC.

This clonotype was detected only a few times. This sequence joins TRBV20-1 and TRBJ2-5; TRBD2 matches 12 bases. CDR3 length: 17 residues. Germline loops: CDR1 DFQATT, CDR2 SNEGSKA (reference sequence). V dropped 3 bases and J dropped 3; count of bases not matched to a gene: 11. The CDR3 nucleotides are TGCAGTGCTAGTGACAACCACCGACTAGCGGGGGAAGAGACCCAGTACTTC. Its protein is CSASDNHRLAGEETQYF.

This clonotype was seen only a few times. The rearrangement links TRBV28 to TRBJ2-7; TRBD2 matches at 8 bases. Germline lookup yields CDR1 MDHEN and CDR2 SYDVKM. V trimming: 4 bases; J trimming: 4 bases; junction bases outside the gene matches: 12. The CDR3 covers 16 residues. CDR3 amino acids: CASSSIGSGVPYEQYF. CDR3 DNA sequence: TGTGCCAGCAGTTCCATAGGTAGCGGGGTTCCTTACGAGCAGTACTTC.